One T cell receptor beta chain is described in this entry. Its antigen is as yet unknown. Sequenced by immunoSEQ multiplex PCR; TCRdb stores in-frame clones only, minus some. The table shows around 80,000 clones, with 70% to 80% occurring only once. J gave up 5 bases and V 2 bases, and 6 bases lay outside the gene matches. Germline-derived CDR1 and CDR2 are SGHTA and FQGTGA. The length of the CDR3 is 15 residues. These data are taken from a study of radiotherapy plus CTLA-4 blockade in lung cancer. General study points: An expansion of tumor-derived TCR clones occurred in blood after radiotherapy plus ipilimumab. Early blood T cell clone dynamics, with interferon-beta, were reported to best predict response.

Chemo-refractory metastatic non-small-cell lung cancer patients underwent focal radiation alongside CTLA-4 blockade with ipilimumab. The sample here was peripheral blood, taken from a patient treated with radiotherapy plus ipilimumab. This sequence was found in a human donor with non-small cell lung cancer whose response to radiotherapy plus ipilimumab could not be evaluated. The rearrangement joins TRBV7-3 to TRBJ2-5; 9 nucleotides align to TRBD1. The DNA of the CDR3 is TGTGCCAGCAGCTTAGCGGGACAGGGAAGGGAGACCCAGTACTTC. It is translated as CASSLAGQGRETQYF.